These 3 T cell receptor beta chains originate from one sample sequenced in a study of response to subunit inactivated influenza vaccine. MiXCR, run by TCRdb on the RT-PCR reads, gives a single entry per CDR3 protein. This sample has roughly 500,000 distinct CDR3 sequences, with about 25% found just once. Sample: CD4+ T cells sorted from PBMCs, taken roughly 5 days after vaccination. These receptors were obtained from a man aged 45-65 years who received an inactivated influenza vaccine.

CDR3 sequence (DNA): TGTGCCAGCAGCTTAGTTACGCCCAGCAGGGGAGACAATGAGCAGTTCTTC. Protein product: CASSLVTPSRGDNEQFF. The chain employs TRBV7-2 and TRBJ2-1; the D gene is possibly TRBD1 (6 bases). Germline V CDR1 and CDR2: SGHTA, FQGNSA. The CDR3 has 17 residues. Trimming cost V 1 base and J 5 bases, with 18 bases left between them. Full variable domain (remainder filled in from reference TRBV7-2 and TRBJ2-1): GAGVSQSPSNKVTEKGKDVELRCDPISGHTALYWYRQSLGQGLEFLIYFQGNSAPDKSGLPSDRFSAERTGGSVSTLTIQRTQQEDSAVYLCASSLVTPSRGDNEQFFGPGTRLTVL.

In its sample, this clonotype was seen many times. DNA for the CDR3: TGTGCCAGCAGTTTGGAACGGACAGATACGCAGTATTTT. This codes for CASSLERTDTQYF. The chain is built from TRBV12-3 or TRBV12-4 and TRBJ2-3; no reliable D call. Trimming removed 3 bases from V and 3 bases from J, with 7 bases in between. The CDR3 has 13 amino acids.

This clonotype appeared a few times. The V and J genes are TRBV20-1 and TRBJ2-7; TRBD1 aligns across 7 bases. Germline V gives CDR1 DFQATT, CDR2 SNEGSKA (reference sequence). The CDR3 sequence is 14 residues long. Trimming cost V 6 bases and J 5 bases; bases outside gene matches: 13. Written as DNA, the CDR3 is TGCAGTGCAAATACAGGGGATCCTCCTAACGAGCAGTACTTC. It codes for CSANTGDPPNEQYF.